Listed here are 20 T cell receptor beta chains from one sample, sequenced in a study of cytomegalovirus exposure and HLA in healthy donors. With 60 Vbeta and 13 Jbeta primers, the PCR was carried out. Profiled with immunoSEQ multiplex PCR; TCRdb holds only in-frame clones, not every one. The repertoire includes over 150,000 clones, over 60% of them detected once, and around 2.8% sits in the top ten. The sequencing input was PBMCs. These TCRs come from a woman in her 30s in good health and CMV-seronegative.

The chain uses TRBV4-1 and TRBJ1-4; the D is unclear. This CDR3 spans 15 amino acids. V shed 1 base and J shed 7 bases, with 13 bases lying between them. Looked up from germline, CDR1 is MGHRA and CDR2 is YSYEKL. The CDR3 loop is CASSQVAPRSEKLFF. CDR3 nucleotides: TGCGCCAGCAGCCAAGTGGCACCAAGGAGTGAAAAACTGTTTTTT.

This chain uses TRBV6-1 with TRBJ1-6; tentative D call: TRBD1 (6 bases). Germline CDR1 is MNHNS and CDR2 is SASEGT. Trimming shortened V by 7 bases and J by 9 bases, and 16 bases separated the two germline ends. There are 14 residues in the CDR3. CDR3: CASIPRGRGSPLHF. The DNA of the CDR3 is TGTGCCAGCATCCCCAGGGGAAGAGGTTCACCCCTCCACTTT.

This clone came up a few times. The rearrangement links TRBV10-3 to TRBJ2-1; 8 bases line up with TRBD2. V was clipped by 7 bases and J by 6 bases; unmatched bases: 8. The CDR3 contains 14 residues. Germline CDR1 reads ENHRY; CDR2 reads SYGVKD. The CDR3 nucleotides are TGTGCCATCACCCGGGGGGGCCAGTTCAATGAGCAGTTCTTC. Translating gives CAITRGGQFNEQFF.

This sequence joins TRBV18 and TRBJ2-1, with TRBD1 matching over 7 bases. V shed 4 bases and J 9 bases; nucleotides not matched to a gene: 12. The germline V gene has CDR1 KGHSH and CDR2 LQKENI. CDR3 length: 15 residues. In DNA, the CDR3 is TGTGCCAGCTCACAGAGACAGGGAATACCGGGTGAGCAGTTCTTC. It translates to CASSQRQGIPGEQFF. Combining the CDR3 with reference TRBV18 and TRBJ2-1 gives the whole variable domain NAGVMQNPRHLVRRRGQEARLRCSPMKGHSHVYWYRQLPEEGLKFMVYLQKENIIDESGMPKERFSAEFPKEGPSILRIQQVVRGDSAAYFCASSQRQGIPGEQFFGPGTRLTVL.

The chain joins TRBV5-8 to TRBJ2-3, with 12 bases identical to TRBD2. Germline CDR1 is SGHTS and CDR2 is YDEGEE. The CDR3 is 15 residues long. V was clipped by 4 bases and J by 6 bases; unmatched bases: 6. This chain's CDR3 is CASSHRLAGVDTQYF. For the CDR3, the DNA is TGTGCCAGCAGCCACAGACTAGCGGGAGTTGATACGCAGTATTTT.

The CDR3: CASSWGLASYNEQFF. For the CDR3, the DNA is TGTGCCAGCAGCTGGGGACTAGCGAGTTACAATGAGCAGTTCTTC. The chain links TRBV7-3 to TRBJ2-1; 10 positions agree with TRBD2. The CDR3 extends over 15 amino acids. The germline CDR1 and CDR2 sequences are SGHTA and FQGTGA. With 4 bases clipped from V and 4 bases from J, the junction kept 4 bases outside the gene matches.

This clone was detected only a few times. This sequence joins TRBV4-3 and TRBJ2-1, with TRBD2 as a possible D gene (6 bases). The CDR3 is 16 residues long. Trimming pared 4 bases from V and 3 bases from J, leaving 16 bases between. The germline CDR1 and CDR2 sequences are LGHNA and YSLEER. In nucleotides, the CDR3 is TGCGCCAGCAGCCCCCCGAACAGCGGGCTCTACAATGAGCAGTTCTTC. It encodes CASSPPNSGLYNEQFF.

CDR3 region: CSVESRYEQYF. The CDR3 bases are TGCAGCGTTGAGAGCCGCTACGAGCAGTACTTC. J is TRBJ2-5 and V is TRBV29-1; D gene uncertain. With the DNA end fitting TRBJ2-7 better, the J assignment may be wrong. This CDR3 comprises 11 residues. CDR1 and CDR2 from the germline V gene are SQVTM and ANQGSEA.

The chain is built from TRBV28 and TRBJ1-1, with 11 bases aligning to TRBD1. The length of the CDR3 is 15 residues. CDR1 and CDR2 from the germline V gene are MDHEN and SYDVKM. V lost 5 bases and J lost 5; bases outside the gene matches: 7. CDR3 coding DNA: TGTGCCAGCAGTGAAATGGGGACAGGGGGAACTGAAGCTTTCTTT. Residues: CASSEMGTGGTEAFF.

The V call is TRBV28, the J call TRBJ2-7; TRBD2 agrees at 7 bases. The CDR3 contains 15 residues. Germline loops: CDR1 MDHEN, CDR2 SYDVKM. Losses at the gene ends were 3 bases for V and 0 bases for J; bases not matched to a gene: 5. The CDR3 sequence: CASSLYGGDSYEQYF. The CDR3 coding sequence is TGTGCCAGCAGTTTGTATGGGGGGGACTCCTACGAGCAGTACTTC.

The count of this clone is one. This chain connects TRBV12-5 to TRBJ2-5; 8 bases match TRBD2. The CDR3 loop spans 16 amino acids. J lost 2 bases, V lost 0 bases, and 5 bases had no gene match. CDR1 LGHNT and CDR2 FRNRAP come from the germline V gene. This CDR3 is CASGLVRGGPQETQYF. The CDR3 region has the DNA TGTGCTAGTGGTTTGGTACGGGGGGGACCGCAAGAGACCCAGTACTTC. Complete variable domain (other parts from reference TRBV12-5 and TRBJ2-5): DARVTQTPRHKVTEMGQEVTMRCQPILGHNTVFWYRQTMMQGLELLAYFRNRAPLDDSGMPKDRFSAEMPDATLATLKIQPSEPRDSAVYFCASGLVRGGPQETQYFGPGTRLLVL.

The chain's CDR3 is CASSEGAGGNQPQHF. CDR3 nucleotides: TGTGCCAGCAGTGAAGGGGCAGGGGGCAATCAGCCCCAGCATTTT. The rearrangement uses TRBV2 and TRBJ1-5; D is perhaps TRBD1 (6 bases). Germline V gene lookup returns CDR1 SNHLY and CDR2 FYNNEI. CDR3 length: 15 amino acids. With 1 base removed from V and 2 bases from J, the gap between germline ends came to 9 bases.

The chain is built from TRBV7-9 and TRBJ2-2; D ambiguous. Trimming took 2 bases from V and 5 from J, leaving 6 bases between them. CDR1 is SEHNR, CDR2 FQNEAQ, per germline (reference sequence). The CDR3 runs to 13 residues. The CDR3 nucleotides read TGTGCCAGCAGCTTAACAGAAACCGGGGAGCTGTTTTTT. Encoded protein: CASSLTETGELFF.

This clone was found once. The rearrangement joins TRBV4-3 to TRBJ2-3; 9 positions match TRBD2. The germline gives CDR1 LGHNA, CDR2 YSLEER. The V segment lost 5 bases and the J segment 5 bases; nucleotides outside the gene matches: 11. CDR3 size: 16 residues. CDR3 sequence (DNA): TGCGCCAGCAGCTTGCAGGGGCGGGAGGGCTTAGATACGCAGTATTTT. This translates into CASSLQGREGLDTQYF.

This chain links TRBV18 with TRBJ1-4; a weak D match, TRBD1 (6 bases). V lost 0 bases and J 8 bases, leaving 19 bases between the germline ends. Germline V gene lookup returns CDR1 KGHSH and CDR2 LQKENI. The CDR3 extends over 17 amino acids. Here the CDR3 DNA reads TGTGCCAGCTCACCACCGGACAGAGACCCCAGGGGCGAAAAACTGTTTTTT. The encoded protein is CASSPPDRDPRGEKLFF.

This sequence joins TRBV2 and TRBJ1-5; D not certain. Germline loops: CDR1 SNHLY, CDR2 FYNNEI. Trimming shortened V by 2 bases and J by 4 bases, and 9 bases separated the two germline ends. This CDR3 has 14 amino acids. CDR3 DNA sequence: TGTGCCAGCAGTGAATCTTGGAGGAATCAGCCCCAGCATTTT. Protein: CASSESWRNQPQHF. Complete variable domain (other parts from reference TRBV2 and TRBJ1-5): EPEVTQTPSHQVTQMGQEVILRCVPISNHLYFYWYRQILGQKVEFLVSFYNNEISEKSEIFDDQFSVERPDGSNFTLKIRSTKLEDSAMYFCASSESWRNQPQHFGDGTRLSIL.

The rearrangement uses TRBV10-3 and TRBJ2-5, with 10 bases aligning to TRBD2. Trimming at V came to 2 bases and at J to 4 bases, leaving 4 bases not matched to a gene. Germline V gene data show CDR1 as ENHRY and CDR2 as SYGVKD. The CDR3 has 15 amino acids. DNA for the CDR3: TGTGCCATCAGTGAGGGGACTAGCGAATTAGAGACCCAGTACTTC. Its translation is CAISEGTSELETQYF.

The chain couples TRBV28 to TRBJ1-4, with D possibly being TRBD1 (5 bases). Germline CDR1 MDHEN, CDR2 SYDVKM. Trimming took 3 bases from V and 7 from J, leaving 12 bases between them. The CDR3 runs 14 residues. This CDR3 reads CASSLGQGFEKLFF. The CDR3 DNA reads as TGTGCCAGCAGTTTGGGGCAGGGTTTTGAAAAACTGTTTTTT.

The rearrangement links TRBV6-6 to TRBJ2-7, with D perhaps TRBD2 (6 bases). V was trimmed by 6 bases and J by 7 bases, leaving 19 bases between them. The CDR3 is 14 residues long. Germline lookup yields CDR1 MNHNY and CDR2 SVGAGI (reference sequence). This CDR3 reads CASRPGGGREEQYF. The CDR3, as DNA: TGTGCCAGCAGGCCCGGGGGAGGACGGGAAGAGCAGTACTTC.

This clone was counted once. The chain employs TRBV5-4 and TRBJ2-3, with D possibly being TRBD2 (5 bases). The ends were cut back, 0 bases at V and 4 bases at J, with 9 bases in the middle. Germline values: CDR1 SGHNT, CDR2 YYREEE (reference sequence). This CDR3 contains 14 residues. The CDR3 loop is CASSLAGMADTQYF. The CDR3 DNA reads as TGTGCCAGCAGCTTGGCGGGGATGGCAGATACGCAGTATTTT.